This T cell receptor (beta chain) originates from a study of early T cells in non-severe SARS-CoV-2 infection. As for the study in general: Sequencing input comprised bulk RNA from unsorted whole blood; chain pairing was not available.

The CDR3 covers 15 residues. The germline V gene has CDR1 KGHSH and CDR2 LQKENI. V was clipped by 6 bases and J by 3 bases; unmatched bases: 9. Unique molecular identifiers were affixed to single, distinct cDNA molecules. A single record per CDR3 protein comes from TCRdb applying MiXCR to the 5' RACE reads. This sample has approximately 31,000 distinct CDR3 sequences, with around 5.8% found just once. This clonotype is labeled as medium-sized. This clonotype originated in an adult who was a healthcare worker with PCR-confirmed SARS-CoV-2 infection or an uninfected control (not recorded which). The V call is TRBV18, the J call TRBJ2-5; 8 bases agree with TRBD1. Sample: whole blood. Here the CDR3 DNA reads TGTGCCAGCTCGCCAAACCCGGACAGGGAAGAGACCCAGTACTTC. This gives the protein CASSPNPDREETQYF.